This T cell receptor beta chain was profiled in a study of blood T cell repertoires in COVID-19. The germline gives CDR1 LGHDT, CDR2 YNNKEL (reference sequence). The CDR3 is 16 amino acids. V dropped 0 bases and J dropped 5 bases, with 16 bases sitting between them. In the source study's methods: Amplification with reference gene primers provided the estimates of nucleated cell counts. Generated by immunoSEQ multiplex PCR, the TCRdb table keeps only in-frame clones and is missing some. D and trimming come from the DNA, and the V and J calls and clone size come from that table. The sample includes around 130,000 clones, approximately 80% of them seen just once.

Sequenced sample: peripheral blood. This chain joins TRBV3-1 (or the pseudogene TRBV3-2) and TRBJ1-1; maybe TRBD1 (5 bases). The source of this sequence is a woman between 50 and 59 years old with acute or convalescent COVID-19. CDR3 in DNA: TGTGCCAGCAGCCAAGAAGGGGCAGGGAGGGGAACTGAAGCTTTCTTT. This translates into CASSQEGAGRGTEAFF.